The next 2 T cell receptor beta chains were all read from a single sample in a study of graft-versus-host responses after intestinal transplantation (dated by TCRdb to the early 2020s). The time point tag for this specimen amounts to: cells obtained before transplantation from donor or recipient. These TCRs are of unknown antigen specificity. Library creation used the immunoSEQ multiplex PCR assay. TCRdb mirrors the immuneACCESS table, restricted to in-frame sequences. Some clones are absent from its copies; in checked studies, under half trace to an unresolved V gene, and the reason for the others is unknown. The sample table lists 89,000 or so clones, roughly 80% of them with a count of one. The ten largest clones take up 0.75% to 0.85% of the sample. The sample was unstimulated CD4+ T cells sorted from spleen or lymph node cells, taken before intestinal transplant. These TCRs come from a human donor who received an intestinal transplant.

This rearrangement joins TRBV28 to TRBJ2-1; TRBD1 matches 7 bases. J lost 1 base, V lost 5 bases, and 5 bases had no gene match. The length of the CDR3 is 15 residues. Germline V lookup: CDR1 MDHEN, CDR2 SYDVKM. The CDR3 spells CASSQGVGSYNEQFF. The DNA of the CDR3 is TGTGCCAGCAGTCAGGGGGTGGGATCCTACAATGAGCAGTTCTTC.

The V gene is TRBV4-1, the J gene TRBJ2-5, with D maybe TRBD1 (6 bases). Germline V gene data show CDR1 as MGHRA and CDR2 as YSYEKL. V lost 5 bases, J lost 4 bases, and 20 bases lay in between. CDR3 length equals 16 residues. The CDR3 sequence: CASSEGPQGTGETQYF. The CDR3 nucleotides read TGCGCCAGCAGCGAGGGTCCACAGGGTACGGGAGAGACCCAGTACTTC.